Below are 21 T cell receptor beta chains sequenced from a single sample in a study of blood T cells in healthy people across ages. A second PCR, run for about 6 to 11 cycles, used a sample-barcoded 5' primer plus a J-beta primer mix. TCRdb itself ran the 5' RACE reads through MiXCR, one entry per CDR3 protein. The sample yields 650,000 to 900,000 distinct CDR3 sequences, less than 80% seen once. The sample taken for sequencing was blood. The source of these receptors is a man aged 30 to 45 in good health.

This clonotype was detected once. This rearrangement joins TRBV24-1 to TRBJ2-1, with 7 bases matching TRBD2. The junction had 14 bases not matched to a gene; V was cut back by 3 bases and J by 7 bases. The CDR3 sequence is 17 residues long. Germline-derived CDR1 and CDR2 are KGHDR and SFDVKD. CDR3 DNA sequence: TGTGCCACCAGTGATCCCCCCGAAGGGCCGCGGGGGAATGAGCAGTTCTTC. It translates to CATSDPPEGPRGNEQFF.

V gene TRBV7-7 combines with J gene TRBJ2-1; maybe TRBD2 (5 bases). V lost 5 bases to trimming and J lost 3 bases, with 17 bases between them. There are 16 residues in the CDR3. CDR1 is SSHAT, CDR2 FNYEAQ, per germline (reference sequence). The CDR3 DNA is TGTGCCAGCAGCGCCCCGTGGCTAGCAGTCTACAATGAGCAGTTCTTC. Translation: CASSAPWLAVYNEQFF.

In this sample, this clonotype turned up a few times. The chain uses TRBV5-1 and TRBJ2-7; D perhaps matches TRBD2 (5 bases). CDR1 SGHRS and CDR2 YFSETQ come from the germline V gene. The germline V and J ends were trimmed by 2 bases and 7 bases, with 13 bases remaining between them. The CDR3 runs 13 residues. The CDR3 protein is CASSFDGLDEQYF. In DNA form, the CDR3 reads TGCGCCAGCAGCTTCGATGGACTCGATGAGCAGTACTTC.

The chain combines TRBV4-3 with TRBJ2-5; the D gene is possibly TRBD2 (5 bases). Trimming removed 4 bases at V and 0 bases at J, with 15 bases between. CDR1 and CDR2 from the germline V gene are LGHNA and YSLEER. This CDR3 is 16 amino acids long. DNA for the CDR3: TGCGCCAGCAGCCTGAACGGGGTCCTCCACCAAGAGACCCAGTACTTC. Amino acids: CASSLNGVLHQETQYF.

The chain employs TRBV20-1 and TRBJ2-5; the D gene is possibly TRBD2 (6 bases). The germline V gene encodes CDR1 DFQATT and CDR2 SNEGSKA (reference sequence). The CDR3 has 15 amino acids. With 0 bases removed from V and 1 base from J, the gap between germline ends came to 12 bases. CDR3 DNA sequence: TGCAGTGCTAGAGACGGAGGGCGGAGCCAAGAGACCCAGTACTTC. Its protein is CSARDGGRSQETQYF.

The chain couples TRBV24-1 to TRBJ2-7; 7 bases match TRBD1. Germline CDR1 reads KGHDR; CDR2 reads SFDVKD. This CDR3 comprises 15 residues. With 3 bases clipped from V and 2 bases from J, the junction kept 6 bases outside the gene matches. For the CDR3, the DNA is TGTGCCACCAGTGATCGGGACAGTATACCCTACGAGCAGTACTTC. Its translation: CATSDRDSIPYEQYF.

In DNA form, the CDR3 reads TGTGCCAGCAGCCCGACAGGGTGGGTTGAAAAACTGTTTTTT. As protein: CASSPTGWVEKLFF. The genes are TRBV12-3 or TRBV12-4 and TRBJ1-4; the match to TRBD1 covers 7 bases. CDR3 size: 14 residues. J was trimmed by 7 bases and V by 6 bases; bases with no gene match: 8.

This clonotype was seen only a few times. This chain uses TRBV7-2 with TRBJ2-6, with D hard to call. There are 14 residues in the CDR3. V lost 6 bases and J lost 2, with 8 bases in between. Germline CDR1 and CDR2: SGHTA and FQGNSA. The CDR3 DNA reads TGTGCCAGCAGTTTGGGGACTGGGGCCAACGTCCTGACTTTC. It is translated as CASSLGTGANVLTF. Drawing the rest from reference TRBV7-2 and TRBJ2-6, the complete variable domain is GAGVSQSPSNKVTEKGKDVELRCDPISGHTALYWYRQSLGQGLEFLIYFQGNSAPDKSGLPSDRFSAERTGGSVSTLTIQRTQQEDSAVYLCASSLGTGANVLTFGAGSRLTVL.

Written as DNA, the CDR3 is TGTGCCAGCAGGGGGGACAGGGGTGTCGACGAAAAACTGTTTTTT. It is translated as CASRGDRGVDEKLFF. This chain links TRBV12-3 or TRBV12-4 with TRBJ1-4; 10 nucleotides line up with TRBD1. This CDR3 has 15 residues. J was trimmed by 8 bases and V by 6 bases; bases with no gene match: 9.

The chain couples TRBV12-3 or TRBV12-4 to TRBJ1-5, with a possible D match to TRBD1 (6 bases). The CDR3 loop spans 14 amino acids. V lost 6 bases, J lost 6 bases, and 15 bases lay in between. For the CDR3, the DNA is TGTGCCAGCAGCGCAACAGGGCGGCGTCAGCCCCAGCATTTT. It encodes CASSATGRRQPQHF.

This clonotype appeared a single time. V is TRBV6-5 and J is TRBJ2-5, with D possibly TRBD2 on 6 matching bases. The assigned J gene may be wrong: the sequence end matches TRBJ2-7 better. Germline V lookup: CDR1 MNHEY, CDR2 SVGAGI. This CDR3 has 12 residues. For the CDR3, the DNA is TGTGCCAGCAGTGGACTATACTACGAGCAGTACTTC. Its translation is CASSGLYYEQYF.

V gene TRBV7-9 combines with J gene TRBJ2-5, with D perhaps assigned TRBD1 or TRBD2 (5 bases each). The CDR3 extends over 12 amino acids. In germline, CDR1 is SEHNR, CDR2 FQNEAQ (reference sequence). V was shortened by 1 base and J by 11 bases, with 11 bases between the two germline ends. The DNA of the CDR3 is TGTGCCAGCAGCTTAGTCGGGGACGGGCAGTACTTC. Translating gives CASSLVGDGQYF.

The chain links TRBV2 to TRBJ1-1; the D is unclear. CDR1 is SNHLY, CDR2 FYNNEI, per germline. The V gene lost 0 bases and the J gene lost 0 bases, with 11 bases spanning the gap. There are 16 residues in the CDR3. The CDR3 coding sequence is TGTGCCAGCAGTGAAGCTGTAGGATCCTTGAACACTGAAGCTTTCTTT. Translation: CASSEAVGSLNTEAFF.

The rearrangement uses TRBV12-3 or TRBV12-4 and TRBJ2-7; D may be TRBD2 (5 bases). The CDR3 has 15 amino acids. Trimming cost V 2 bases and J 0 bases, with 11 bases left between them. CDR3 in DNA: TGTGCCAGCAGTTTACAACTAACTAGCTCCTACGAGCAGTACTTC. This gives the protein CASSLQLTSSYEQYF.

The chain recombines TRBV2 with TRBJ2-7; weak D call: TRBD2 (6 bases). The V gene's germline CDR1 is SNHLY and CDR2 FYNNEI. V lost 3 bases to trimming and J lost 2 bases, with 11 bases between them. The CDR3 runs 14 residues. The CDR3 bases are TGTGCCAGCAGTGACGCGGGGAGAGCCTACGAGCAGTACTTC. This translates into CASSDAGRAYEQYF.

Written as DNA, the CDR3 is TGTGCCAGCAGCTTAGCAGGGTTTTCAACCTACGAGCAGTACTTC. It is translated as CASSLAGFSTYEQYF. V and J are TRBV7-6 and TRBJ2-7; D unclear. There are 15 residues in the CDR3. V gave up 0 bases and J gave up 2 bases, with 11 bases separating them. Germline V gene lookup returns CDR1 SGHVS and CDR2 FNYEAQ.

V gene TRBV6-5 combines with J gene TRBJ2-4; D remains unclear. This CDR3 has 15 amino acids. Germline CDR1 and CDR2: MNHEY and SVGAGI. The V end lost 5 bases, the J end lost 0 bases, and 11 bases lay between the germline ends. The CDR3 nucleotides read TGTGCCAGCAGTCGATCGCGGATAGCCAAAAACATTCAGTACTTC. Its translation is CASSRSRIAKNIQYF.

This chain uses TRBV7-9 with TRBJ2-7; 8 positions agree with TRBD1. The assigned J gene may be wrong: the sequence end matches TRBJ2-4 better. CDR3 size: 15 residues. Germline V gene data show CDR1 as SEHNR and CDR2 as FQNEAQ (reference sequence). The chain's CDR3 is CASSPRQGSDDIQYF. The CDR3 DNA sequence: TGTGCCAGCAGCCCCCGACAGGGGTCTGACGACATTCAGTACTTC.

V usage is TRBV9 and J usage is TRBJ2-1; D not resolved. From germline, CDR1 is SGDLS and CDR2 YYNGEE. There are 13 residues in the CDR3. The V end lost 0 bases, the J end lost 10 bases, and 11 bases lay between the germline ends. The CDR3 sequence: CASSVVIGGEQFF. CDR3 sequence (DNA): TGTGCCAGCAGCGTAGTTATCGGCGGAGAGCAGTTCTTC.

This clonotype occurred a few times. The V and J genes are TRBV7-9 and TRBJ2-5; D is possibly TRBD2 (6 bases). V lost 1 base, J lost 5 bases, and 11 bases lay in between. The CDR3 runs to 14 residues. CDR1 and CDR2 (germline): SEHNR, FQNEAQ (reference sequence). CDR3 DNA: TGTGCCAGCAGCTTAGTTACGGGAGAGGAGACCCAGTACTTC. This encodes CASSLVTGEETQYF.

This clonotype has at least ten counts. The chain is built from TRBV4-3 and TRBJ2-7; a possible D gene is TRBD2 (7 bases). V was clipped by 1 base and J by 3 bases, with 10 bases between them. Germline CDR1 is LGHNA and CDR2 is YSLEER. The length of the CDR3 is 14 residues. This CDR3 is CASSQGEGGYEQYF. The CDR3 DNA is TGCGCCAGCAGCCAAGGGGAGGGGGGCTACGAGCAGTACTTC.